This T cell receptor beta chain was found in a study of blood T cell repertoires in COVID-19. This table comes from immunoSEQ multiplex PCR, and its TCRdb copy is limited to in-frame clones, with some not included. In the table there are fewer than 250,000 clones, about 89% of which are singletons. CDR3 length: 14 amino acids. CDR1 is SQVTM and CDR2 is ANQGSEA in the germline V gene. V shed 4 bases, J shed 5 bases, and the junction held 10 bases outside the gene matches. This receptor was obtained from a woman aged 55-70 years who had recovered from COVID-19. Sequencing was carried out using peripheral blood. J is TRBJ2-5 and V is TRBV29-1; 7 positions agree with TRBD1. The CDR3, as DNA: TGCAGCGTTGCCCCGACAGGGTTACGGGAGACCCAGTACTTC. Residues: CSVAPTGLRETQYF.